This is a list of T cell receptor beta chains from one sample in a study of blood T cell repertoires in COVID-19. The method was immunoSEQ multiplex PCR; TCRdb's version includes in-frame clones alone and lacks a portion of them. The sample contains some 300,000 clones, approximately 91% of which appear only once. The specimen sequenced was PBMCs or T cells enriched from blood (not recorded which). The receptors originated from a middle-aged woman who had recovered from COVID-19. CDR3s include the opening cysteine and the closing phenylalanine or tryptophan.

V gene	J gene	CDR3 protein
TRBV3-1/TRBV3-2	TRBJ2-6	CASSPRPGTGFSGANVLTF
TRBV11-2	TRBJ2-5	CASSLFEETQYF
TRBV10-2	TRBJ1-1	CASGFGGPNTEAFF
TRBV10-3	TRBJ2-5	CAISVSGSEETQYF
TRBV6-6	TRBJ1-2	CASIQLGLSYTF
TRBV5-1	TRBJ2-3	CASSADRAGDTQYF
TRBV9	TRBJ2-2	CASSVSEGANTGELFF
TRBV19	TRBJ2-3	CASSIAGPDTQYF
TRBV3-1/TRBV3-2	TRBJ2-7	CASSPHRQGAREQYF
TRBV19	TRBJ2-7	CASSATDITYEQYF
TRBV4-2	TRBJ2-7	CASSQARTSGFSYEQYF
TRBV10-3	TRBJ1-2	CAISDHGPCTF
TRBV7-6	TRBJ2-5	CASSLTSSGKETQYF
TRBV10-1	TRBJ1-5	CASTRAPTNQPQHF
TRBV15	TRBJ2-1	CATSGQVLGNQFF
TRBV19	TRBJ2-7	CASSQRGGPYEQYF
TRBV7-3	TRBJ2-1	CASSSNIGSSYNEQFF
TRBV28	TRBJ1-4	CASGRQGGEKLFF
TRBV7-2	TRBJ2-4	CASSLRTGNIQYF
TRBV11-1	TRBJ2-2	CASSGGKANTGELFF
TRBV7-3	TRBJ2-1	CASSQLRLAGGSEQFF
TRBV6-2/TRBV6-3	TRBJ2-1	CASSALAGDLNEQFF
TRBV9	TRBJ2-3	CASSLTERRTDTQYF
TRBV7-3	TRBJ2-2	CASSFGTGYGELFF
TRBV7-2	TRBJ1-2	CASSPPGQGGYGYTF
TRBV30	TRBJ1-6	CAWNLEPNSPLHF
TRBV30	TRBJ1-2	CAWSSLRTGNLYGYTF
TRBV19	TRBJ2-3	CASSYTTGGFADTQYF
TRBV21-1	TRBJ2-3	CASSKLTASTDTQYF
TRBV7-2	TRBJ2-1	CASSSKPGQTRQWQFF
TRBV7-2	TRBJ1-2	CASSDTGIDGYTF
TRBV4-1	TRBJ1-2	CASSPTGYGYTF
TRBV2	TRBJ2-2	CASRRGQGGPGELFF
TRBV6-5	TRBJ1-1	CASSYTKNTEAFF
TRBV29-1	TRBJ1-5	CSVGGQANQPQHF
TRBV18	TRBJ2-2	CASSPRRLAGDTGELFF